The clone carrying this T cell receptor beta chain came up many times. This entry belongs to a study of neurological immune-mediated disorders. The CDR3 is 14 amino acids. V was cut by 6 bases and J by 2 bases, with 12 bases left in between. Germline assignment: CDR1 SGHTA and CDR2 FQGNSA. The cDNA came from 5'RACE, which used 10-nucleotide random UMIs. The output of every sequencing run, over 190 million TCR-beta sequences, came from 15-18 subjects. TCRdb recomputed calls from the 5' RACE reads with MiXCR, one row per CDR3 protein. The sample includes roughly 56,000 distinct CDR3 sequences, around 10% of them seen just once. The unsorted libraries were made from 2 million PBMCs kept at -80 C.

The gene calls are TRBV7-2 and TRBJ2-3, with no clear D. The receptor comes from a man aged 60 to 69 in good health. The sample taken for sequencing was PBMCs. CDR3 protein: CASSTKRITDTQYF. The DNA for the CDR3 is TGTGCCAGCAGTACCAAAAGGATCACAGATACGCAGTATTTT.